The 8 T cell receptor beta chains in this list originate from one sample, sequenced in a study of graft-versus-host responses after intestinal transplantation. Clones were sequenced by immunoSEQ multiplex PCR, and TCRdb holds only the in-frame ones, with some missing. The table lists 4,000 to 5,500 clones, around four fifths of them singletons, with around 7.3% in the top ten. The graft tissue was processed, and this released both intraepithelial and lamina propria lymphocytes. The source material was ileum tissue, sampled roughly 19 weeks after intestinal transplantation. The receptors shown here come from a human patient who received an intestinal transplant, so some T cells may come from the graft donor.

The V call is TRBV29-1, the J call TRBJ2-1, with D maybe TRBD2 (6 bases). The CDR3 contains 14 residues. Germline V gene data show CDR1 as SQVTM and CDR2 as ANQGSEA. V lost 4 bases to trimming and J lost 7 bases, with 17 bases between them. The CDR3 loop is CSVAVWEVVNEQFF. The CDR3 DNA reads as TGCAGCGTTGCGGTTTGGGAGGTTGTGAATGAGCAGTTCTTC.

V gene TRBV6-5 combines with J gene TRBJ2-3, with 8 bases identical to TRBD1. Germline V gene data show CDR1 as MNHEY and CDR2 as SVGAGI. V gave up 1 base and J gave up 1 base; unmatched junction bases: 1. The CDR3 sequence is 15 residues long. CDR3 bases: TGTGCCAGCAGTTACTTGACAGGGGGCACAGATACGCAGTATTTT. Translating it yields CASSYLTGGTDTQYF.

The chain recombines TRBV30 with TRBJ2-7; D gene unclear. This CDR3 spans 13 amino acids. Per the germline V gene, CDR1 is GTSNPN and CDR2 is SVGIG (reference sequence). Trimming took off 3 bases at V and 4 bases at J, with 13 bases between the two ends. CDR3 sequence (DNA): TGTGCCTGGAGCAGCCTCCCGCGGTACGAGCAGTACTTC. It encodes CAWSSLPRYEQYF.

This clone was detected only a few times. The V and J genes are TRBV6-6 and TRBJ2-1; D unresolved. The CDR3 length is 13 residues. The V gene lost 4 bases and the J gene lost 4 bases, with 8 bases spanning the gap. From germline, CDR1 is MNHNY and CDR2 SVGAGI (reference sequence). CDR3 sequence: CASSSVTYNEQFF. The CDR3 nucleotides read TGTGCCAGCAGTTCGGTGACTTACAATGAGCAGTTCTTC.

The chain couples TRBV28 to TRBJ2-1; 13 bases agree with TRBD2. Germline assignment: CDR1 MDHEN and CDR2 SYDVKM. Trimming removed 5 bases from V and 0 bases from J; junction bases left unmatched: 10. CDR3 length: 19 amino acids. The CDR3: CASSPHGLAGVSSYNEQFF. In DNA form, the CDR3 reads TGTGCCAGCAGTCCCCACGGACTAGCGGGAGTCAGCTCCTACAATGAGCAGTTCTTC.

The CDR3: CAISESMVSGCNQPQHF. The DNA for the CDR3 is TGTGCCATCAGTGAGTCGATGGTTAGCGGATGCAATCAGCCCCAGCATTTT. The chain joins TRBV10-3 to TRBJ1-5; D uncertain. V gave up 0 bases and J gave up 2 bases, with 14 bases separating them. CDR3 size: 17 residues. Germline-derived CDR1 and CDR2 are ENHRY and SYGVKD.

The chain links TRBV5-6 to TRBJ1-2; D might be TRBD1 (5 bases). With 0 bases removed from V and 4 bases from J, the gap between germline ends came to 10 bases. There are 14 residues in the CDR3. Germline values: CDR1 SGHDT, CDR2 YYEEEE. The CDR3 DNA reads TGTGCCAGCAGCTTGGGGGGCCCGACCTATGGCTACACCTTC. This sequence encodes CASSLGGPTYGYTF.

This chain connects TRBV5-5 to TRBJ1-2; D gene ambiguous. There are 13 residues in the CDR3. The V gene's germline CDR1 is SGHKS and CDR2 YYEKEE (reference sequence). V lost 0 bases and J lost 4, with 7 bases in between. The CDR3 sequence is CASSLDSSYGYTF. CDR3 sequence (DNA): TGTGCCAGCAGCTTGGACAGCTCCTATGGCTACACCTTC.